This T cell receptor beta chain was observed in a study of T cell responses to AZD1222 COVID-19 vaccine. This clone was recorded only once. The antigen remains undetermined. The germline V gene encodes CDR1 ENHRY and CDR2 SYGVKD. V lost 7 bases to trimming and J lost 6 bases, with 12 bases between them. The CDR3 totals 12 residues. The study's findings and limits: Vaccine-related CD4 TCRs covered spike, predominating at 160-218 and 743-854. The sample set comprised mostly white British donors with more females, and clonal diversity was possibly underestimated.

Sequencing was performed with immunoSEQ multiplex PCR; in TCRdb, only in-frame clones are kept and a portion is missing. The sample carries 150,000 to 200,000 clones, 85% to 90% recorded once. Sequencing was performed on peripheral blood, taken 28 days after the second AZD1222 dose. The genes are TRBV10-3 and TRBJ1-1; tentative D call: TRBD1 (5 bases). This receptor was obtained from an adult who received the AZD1222 COVID-19 vaccine. The CDR3 sequence: CAITPGGAEAFF. Here the CDR3 DNA reads TGTGCCATCACCCCTGGGGGAGCTGAAGCTTTCTTT.